Presented here are 5 T cell receptor beta chains from one specimen sequenced in a study of identifying expanded T cells in peripheral blood. Generated by immunoSEQ multiplex PCR, the TCRdb table keeps only in-frame clones and is missing some. The repertoire has about 81,000 clones, around 84% of them found once; the top ten carry around a fifth. Material: blood. These receptors all come from a person aged 18 to 70 in good health.

The chain employs TRBV5-8 and TRBJ1-2, with D tentatively TRBD1 (5 bases). The V end was cut by 5 bases, the J end by 5 bases, with 22 bases between. The germline V gene has CDR1 SGHTS and CDR2 YDEGEE. The length of the CDR3 is 16 residues. In DNA, the CDR3 is TGTGCCAGCAGGGCCGAGGGGCCGTATTCTCATTATGGCTACACCTTC. This gives the protein CASRAEGPYSHYGYTF.

The J gene is TRBJ2-5, the V gene TRBV7-3, with 11 bases matching TRBD2. J was trimmed by 9 bases and V by 9 bases; bases with no gene match: 24. CDR3 size: 18 residues. Germline CDR1 and CDR2: SGHTA and FQGTGA. The CDR3 here is CASYFPSRSSGRGYPQYF. The CDR3 nucleotides read TGTGCCAGTTACTTCCCCTCGAGGAGTAGCGGGAGGGGATACCCCCAGTACTTC.

In DNA form, the CDR3 reads TGTGCCAGCAGTTATAGTAGGGGAGACGGCACCGGGGAGCTGTTTTTT. Translating it yields CASSYSRGDGTGELFF. The chain combines TRBV6-5 with TRBJ2-2; D possibly uses TRBD1 or TRBD2 (5 bases each). The V end was cut by 3 bases, the J end by 4 bases, with 15 bases between. Germline loops: CDR1 MNHEY, CDR2 SVGAGI. CDR3 length: 16 amino acids.

The V and J genes are TRBV7-6 and TRBJ2-1, with 9 bases fitting TRBD2. This CDR3 is 16 amino acids long. Per the germline V gene, CDR1 is SGHVS and CDR2 is FNYEAQ. The trim removed 4 bases at V and 6 bases at J, leaving 10 bases unmatched. DNA of the CDR3: TGTGCCAGCAGCTCCCCCGTGGCGGGAGGGCCCAATGAGCAGTTCTTC. This sequence encodes CASSSPVAGGPNEQFF.

The chain has TRBV6-5 and TRBJ2-7; the match to TRBD1 covers 8 bases. Germline-derived CDR1 and CDR2 are MNHEY and SVGAGI. The CDR3 consists of 15 residues. Germline trimming cut 5 bases from V and 0 bases from J; bases unmatched to any gene: 6. CDR3: CASSKGQASSYEQYF. DNA of the CDR3: TGTGCCAGCAGTAAGGGACAGGCGAGCTCCTACGAGCAGTACTTC.